Following are 11 T cell receptor beta chains from one sample sequenced in a study of blood T cell repertoires in COVID-19. Some clones are missing from TCRdb's copy, which holds only in-frame ones; the method was immunoSEQ multiplex PCR. The sample contains about 250,000 clones, around 80% of which appear only once. Sequencing was done on a sample of peripheral blood. These TCRs come from a human donor in a cohort sampled during active COVID-19.

This chain connects TRBV7-2 to TRBJ1-3; tentative D call: TRBD1 (6 bases). CDR3 length: 15 amino acids. The germline V gene encodes CDR1 SGHTA and CDR2 FQGNSA. Trimming took off 5 bases at V and 4 bases at J, with 15 bases between the two ends. The CDR3 spells CASSPRTAYGNTIYF. In DNA, the CDR3 is TGTGCCAGCAGCCCAAGGACAGCCTACGGAAACACCATATATTTT.

The chain uses TRBV7-8 and TRBJ2-7; 12 positions match TRBD2. V dropped 5 bases and J dropped 2; count of bases not matched to a gene: 10. Germline V gene sequence: CDR1 SGHVS, CDR2 FQNEAQ. CDR3 length: 17 amino acids. This CDR3 is CASSALTSGGFTYEQYF. The CDR3 DNA follows: TGTGCCAGCAGCGCGCTGACTAGCGGGGGATTTACCTACGAGCAGTACTTC.

V is TRBV18 and J is TRBJ1-2; D is unresolved. V was clipped by 7 bases and J by 4 bases, with 13 bases between them. Germline-derived CDR1 and CDR2 are KGHSH and LQKENI. The CDR3 is 13 amino acids. For the CDR3, the DNA is TGTGCCAGCTTCCTAGCAACGGCCTATGGCTACACCTTC. Amino acid sequence: CASFLATAYGYTF.

The DNA for the CDR3 is TGTGCCAGCAGTTCCCCACTGAGCGGGAGGGCCCCAGGCGAGCAGTACTTC. Translated, it gives CASSSPLSGRAPGEQYF. This sequence joins TRBV27 and TRBJ2-7; 10 bases are a match to TRBD2. The CDR3 has 17 residues. V gave up 4 bases and J gave up 6 bases; unmatched junction bases: 15. In germline, CDR1 is MNHEY, CDR2 SMNVEV (reference sequence).

This sequence joins TRBV2 and TRBJ1-1; TRBD1 is a possible D gene (6 bases). The CDR3 is 13 residues long. CDR1 is SNHLY and CDR2 is FYNNEI in the germline V gene. Trimming took off 6 bases at V and 2 bases at J, with 10 bases between the two ends. Written as DNA, the CDR3 is TGTGCCAGCAGGGGGACACCCAACACTGAAGCTTTCTTT. Translated, it gives CASRGTPNTEAFF.

This clone showed up just a few times. V is TRBV5-6 and J is TRBJ2-1; the D gene is possibly TRBD1 (6 bases). Germline loops: CDR1 SGHDT, CDR2 YYEEEE. The V gene lost 4 bases and the J gene lost 3 bases, with 11 bases spanning the gap. CDR3 size: 14 residues. The CDR3 sequence: CASSGWTVYNEQFF. CDR3 sequence (DNA): TGTGCCAGCAGCGGCTGGACAGTCTACAATGAGCAGTTCTTC.

This chain joins TRBV5-1 and TRBJ1-4; tentative D call: TRBD1 (6 bases). Trimming cost V 2 bases and J 3 bases, with 11 bases left between them. This CDR3 has 15 residues. Germline V gene data show CDR1 as SGHRS and CDR2 as YFSETQ. In DNA, the CDR3 is TGCGCCAGCAGCTTAAATACAGGGCCTAATGAAAAACTGTTTTTT. Its translation is CASSLNTGPNEKLFF.

The chain joins TRBV12-3 or TRBV12-4 to TRBJ2-7, with TRBD1 matching 9 bases. Trimming removed 7 bases from V and 3 bases from J; junction bases left unmatched: 4. The CDR3 loop spans 13 amino acids. The CDR3 region is CASKRQGGYEQYF. CDR3 DNA sequence: TGTGCCAGCAAGAGACAGGGGGGCTACGAGCAGTACTTC.

This chain joins TRBV18 and TRBJ1-1; 10 bases agree with TRBD1. J lost 6 bases, V lost 6 bases, and 7 bases had no gene match. This CDR3 region has 14 residues. Germline V gives CDR1 KGHSH, CDR2 LQKENI. CDR3 sequence: CASSGTGVFPEAFF. The CDR3 DNA is TGTGCCAGCTCCGGGACAGGGGTTTTCCCTGAAGCTTTCTTT. The whole variable domain, filled in from reference TRBV18 and TRBJ1-1, reads NAGVMQNPRHLVRRRGQEARLRCSPMKGHSHVYWYRQLPEEGLKFMVYLQKENIIDESGMPKERFSAEFPKEGPSILRIQQVVRGDSAAYFCASSGTGVFPEAFFGQGTRLTVV.

V usage is TRBV10-2 and J usage is TRBJ2-3; perhaps TRBD2 as D (5 bases). In germline, CDR1 is WSHSY, CDR2 SAAADI. This CDR3 has 21 residues. V lost 3 bases and J 0 bases, leaving 28 bases between the germline ends. The chain's CDR3 is CASSEGFSSKLSGYSTDTQYF. The CDR3 DNA reads as TGCGCCAGCAGTGAAGGATTTTCTAGCAAGCTGTCGGGCTACAGCACAGATACGCAGTATTTT.

This clone appeared once. This chain connects TRBV6-6 to TRBJ2-1; 9 bases line up with TRBD2. With 7 bases clipped from V and 6 bases from J, the junction kept 7 bases outside the gene matches. This CDR3 is 14 amino acids long. The V gene's germline CDR1 is MNHNY and CDR2 SVGAGI (reference sequence). The CDR3 DNA follows: TGTGCCAGCAATAGCGGGAGAGGCAGCAATGAGCAGTTCTTC. Protein product: CASNSGRGSNEQFF.